This note documents a single TCR beta chain sequence. This specimen comes from a study of blood T cell repertoires in COVID-19. Overall study context: PBMCs, B-cell-depleted T cells, or T cells provided the cDNA or gDNA that made up the material.

Assay used: immunoSEQ multiplex PCR; TCRdb lists only in-frame clones, some missing. The repertoire has 200,000 to 250,000 clones, roughly 90% of them found once; the top ten carry approximately 4.8%. The sequenced sample was PBMCs or T cells enriched from blood (not recorded which). The receptor was isolated from a woman under 40 who had been exposed to COVID-19.

CDR3 protein: CASSGHLTGTPNSGANVLTF. CDR3 nucleotide sequence: TGTGCCAGCAGCGGACATCTTACCGGGACACCCAACTCTGGGGCCAACGTCCTGACTTTC. The rearrangement uses TRBV9 and TRBJ2-6; a weak D match, TRBD1 (6 bases). Germline CDR1 and CDR2: SGDLS and YYNGEE. The V gene lost 3 bases and the J gene lost 0 bases, with 22 bases spanning the gap. CDR3 length: 20 amino acids.